The clone carrying this T cell receptor beta chain was detected a few times. V lost 5 bases to trimming and J lost 3 bases; unmatched junction nucleotides: 5. This CDR3 spans 14 amino acids. Germline CDR1 and CDR2: MNHEY and SMNVEV (reference sequence). This sample is part of a study of blood T cell repertoires in COVID-19. Looking at the study overall: Samples came from the United States, Italy and Spain, spanning acute and convalescent COVID-19. PBMCs, B-cell-depleted T cells, or T cells provided the cDNA or gDNA that made up the material.

Seattle participants joined during active infection and were tracked over time. The assay was immunoSEQ multiplex PCR, and TCRdb's table has in-frame clones only and misses some. The sample shows over 85,000 clones, roughly 87% of them seen only once. The rearrangement uses TRBV27 and TRBJ1-1; 8 nucleotides agree with TRBD1. This TCR derives from a woman in her forties or fifties with COVID-19, enrolled during active disease. The sample consisted of peripheral blood. Here the CDR3 DNA reads TGTGCCAGCAGTCAGGGGGCGCGGTACACTGAAGCTTTCTTT. It codes for CASSQGARYTEAFF.